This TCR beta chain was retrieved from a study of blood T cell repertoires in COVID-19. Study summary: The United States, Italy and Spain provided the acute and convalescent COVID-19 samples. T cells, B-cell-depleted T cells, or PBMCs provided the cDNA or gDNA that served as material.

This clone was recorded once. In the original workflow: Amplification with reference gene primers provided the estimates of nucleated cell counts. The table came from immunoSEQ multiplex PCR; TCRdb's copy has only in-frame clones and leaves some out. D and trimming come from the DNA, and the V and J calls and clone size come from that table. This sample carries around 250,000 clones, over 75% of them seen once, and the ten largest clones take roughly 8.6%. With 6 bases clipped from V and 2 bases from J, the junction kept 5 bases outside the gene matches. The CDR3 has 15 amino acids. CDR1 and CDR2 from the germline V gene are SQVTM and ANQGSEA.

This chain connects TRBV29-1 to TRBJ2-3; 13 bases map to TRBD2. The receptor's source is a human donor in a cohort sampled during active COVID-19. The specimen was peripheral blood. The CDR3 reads CSVLLAGGITDTQYF. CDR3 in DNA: TGCAGCGTGCTACTAGCGGGGGGGATCACAGATACGCAGTATTTT.